The TCR beta chain under discussion was sequenced for a study of blood T cell repertoires in COVID-19. Study details: The samples span acute and convalescent COVID-19 from the United States, Italy and Spain. PBMCs, B-cell-depleted T cells, or T cells were the source of the cDNA or gDNA that made up the material.

This clone has a single count. Trimming cost V 7 bases and J 2 bases; bases outside gene matches: 3. Germline CDR1 is SNHLY and CDR2 is FYNNEI. The CDR3 totals 15 residues. Per the authors' pipeline: The authors estimated nucleated cell counts from reference gene primer amplification. Only in-frame clones appear in the TCRdb table, and some are missing; sequencing was by immunoSEQ multiplex PCR. V and J calls and clone size are as listed in that table; D and trimming were resolved from the DNA. Here the sample spans roughly 100,000 clones, around 90% being singletons. The genes are TRBV2 and TRBJ2-1; 12 nucleotides align to TRBD2. The clonotype comes from a woman aged 55-70 years with acute or convalescent COVID-19. The sequencing input was peripheral blood. CDR3 in amino acids: CASMRTSGTYNEQFF. The CDR3, as DNA: TGTGCCAGCATGCGGACTAGCGGGACCTACAATGAGCAGTTCTTC.